This is a list of T cell receptor beta chains from one sample in a study of OX40 agonist ivuxolimab in advanced cancers. The data were produced by immunoSEQ multiplex PCR, yet TCRdb's version contains in-frame clones alone and is incomplete. The table records fewer than 85,000 clones, over 80% of them present only once. This specimen consisted of CD4+ or CD8+ T cells sorted from blood, obtained in a trial of the OX40 agonist ivuxolimab. Source of these receptors: an adult with an advanced solid tumor such as melanoma, head and neck, liver or kidney cancer. Each CDR3 is given with its conserved first and last residue. Fields, in order: V gene, clone size, D gene, J gene, CDR3 DNA, CDR3 protein. A D gene is named only where the DNA matches it firmly. Not every row has a clone size; where given, it reads once, few, many or a size class.

V: TRBV14
size: .
D: .
J: TRBJ1-1
DNA: TGTGCCAGCAGCCACAGGGGTACCACTGAAGCTTTCTTT
CDR3: CASSHRGTTEAFF

V: TRBV27
size: once
D: TRBD2
J: TRBJ2-5
DNA: TGTGCCAGCAGTTTATGGGGGGGGCAAGAGACCCAGTACTTC
CDR3: CASSLWGGQETQYF

V: TRBV2
size: .
D: .
J: TRBJ1-1
DNA: TGTGCCAGCAGCGGCTCTATGGGAGCATGGGACACTGAAGCTTTCTTT
CDR3: CASSGSMGAWDTEAFF

V: TRBV5-1
size: .
D: TRBD1
J: TRBJ2-4
DNA: TGCGCCAGCAGCGTACAGGGGGCGCGTAATAACATTCAGTACTTC
CDR3: CASSVQGARNNIQYF

V: TRBV7-6
size: .
D: TRBD2
J: TRBJ2-7
DNA: TGTGCCAGCAGCTTAGTGGCGGGAGGTATGGGGCAGTACTTC
CDR3: CASSLVAGGMGQYF

V: TRBV2
size: .
D: .
J: TRBJ2-2
DNA: TGTGCCAGCATCTTAGGGATGAACACCGGGGAGCTGTTTTTT
CDR3: CASILGMNTGELFF

V: TRBV7-3
size: .
D: TRBD2
J: TRBJ2-1
DNA: TGTGCCAGCAGCCCAAGACTAGCGGGGACCTACAATGAGCAGTTCTTC
CDR3: CASSPRLAGTYNEQFF

V: TRBV6-1
size: .
D: TRBD1
J: TRBJ2-7
DNA: TGTGCCAGCAGTGAGGGGACAGCCGAGCAGTACTTC
CDR3: CASSEGTAEQYF

V: TRBV15
size: .
D: .
J: TRBJ1-2
DNA: TGTGCCACCAGCAGAGGGACCGTAGGGCACACCTTC
CDR3: CATSRGTVGHTF

V: TRBV7-8
size: .
D: .
J: TRBJ1-1
DNA: TGTGCCAGCAGCAAGGACTTAAACACTGAAGCTTTCTTT
CDR3: CASSKDLNTEAFF

V: TRBV6-5
size: .
D: .
J: TRBJ2-2
DNA: TGTGCCAGCAGGAGTCGACCTGCGAACACCGGGGAGCTGTTTTTT
CDR3: CASRSRPANTGELFF

V: TRBV12-2
size: .
D: .
J: TRBJ2-1
DNA: TGTGCAAGTCGCGGGGAAAATCAGGGGGCCTACAATGAGCAGTTCTTC
CDR3: CASRGENQGAYNEQFF

V: TRBV15
size: once
D: TRBD1
J: TRBJ2-7
DNA: TGTGCCACCAGCAGAGATTCTGGGACAGGGGTCTCCTACGAGCAGTACTTC
CDR3: CATSRDSGTGVSYEQYF

V: TRBV11-1
size: .
D: .
J: TRBJ2-2
DNA: TGTGCCAGCAGCTTAAAAAGGGCGGGAAACACCGGGGAGCTGTTTTTT
CDR3: CASSLKRAGNTGELFF

V: TRBV7-3
size: .
D: TRBD1
J: TRBJ2-5
DNA: TGTGCCAGTGGGCAGGGGACAGGGGGAACAGAGACCCAGTACTTC
CDR3: CASGQGTGGTETQYF

V: TRBV5-1
size: once
D: .
J: TRBJ2-1
DNA: TGCGCCAGCAGCTACAGAGACTACAATGAGCAGTTCTTC
CDR3: CASSYRDYNEQFF

V: TRBV6-1
size: .
D: .
J: TRBJ2-7
DNA: TGTGCCAGCAGTGATTGGGGGAACTCCTACGAGCAGTACTTC
CDR3: CASSDWGNSYEQYF

V: TRBV5-8
size: .
D: TRBD1
J: TRBJ2-4
DNA: TGTGCCAGCAGCGGACAGGGTCGAGGCATTCAGTACTTC
CDR3: CASSGQGRGIQYF

V: TRBV5-1
size: .
D: TRBD1
J: TRBJ2-7
DNA: TGCGCCAGCAGCTCAGGACAGGGGGTTGGCGCCTACGAGCAGTACTTC
CDR3: CASSSGQGVGAYEQYF

V: TRBV5-1
size: .
D: .
J: TRBJ2-3
DNA: TGCGCCAGCGGCACTGGGAGCACAGATACGCAGTATTTT
CDR3: CASGTGSTDTQYF